A selection of T cell receptor beta chains follows, all from one sample in a study of T-cell memory formation after mild COVID-19. One entry per CDR3 protein results from TCRdb running MiXCR on the 5' RACE reads. The table lists 350,000 to 550,000 distinct CDR3 sequences, more than 15% of them singletons. The sequenced sample was PBMCs or a T cell subset sorted from them (not recorded which). The source of these receptors is a man between 18 and 35 years old who had mild COVID-19 (a few samples of this study predate the infection). Cell type and time point are not known. CDR3s include the opening cysteine and the closing phenylalanine or tryptophan.

>TRBJ2-1|TRBV7-9
CASSLEAGDSYNEQFF
>TRBJ1-1|TRBV6-5
CASRRWGTVNTEAFF
>TRBJ1-4|TRBV27
CASSLKRGPLTTNEKLFF
>TRBJ1-1|TRBV19
CASTTGQGRTEAFF
>TRBJ2-1|TRBV7-9
CASSTMGANEQFF
>TRBJ1-1|TRBV6-2/TRBV6-3
CASRQSMNTEAFF
>TRBJ2-5|TRBV20-1
CSAREVNGVAEETQYF
>TRBJ1-1|TRBV29-1
CSVTGAPSTALTEAFF
>TRBJ2-7|TRBV5-1
CASSFGATGPTYEQYF
>TRBJ2-5|TRBV24-1
CATSDPSRDGQETQYF
>TRBJ2-7|TRBV13
CASSVSRGPYEQYF
>TRBJ2-3|TRBV12-3/TRBV12-4
CASSRPGGGRYTQYF
>TRBJ2-3|TRBV7-9
CASSLGQGPFTDTQYF
>TRBJ2-6|TRBV6-2/TRBV6-3
CASRSRAPQRWANVLTF
>TRBJ2-3|TRBV5-4
CASSIGTSGYTDTQYF
>TRBJ2-1|TRBV2
CASSEVLVAGVYNEQFF
>TRBJ2-7|TRBV18
CASSPGTGVDYEQYF
>TRBJ1-6|TRBV6-2/TRBV6-3
CASSYPLQESGSPLHF
>TRBJ2-7|TRBV27
CASSAKYEQYF
>TRBJ2-5|TRBV12-3/TRBV12-4
CASSEFGGAETQYF
>TRBJ2-3|TRBV3-1
CASSHGRSTRTDTQYF
>TRBJ2-3|TRBV9
CASSVATGGLAGDFSSTDTQYF
>TRBJ2-3|TRBV12-3/TRBV12-4
CASRIGAGVTDTQYF
>TRBJ1-5|TRBV28
CASSYKGQPQHF
>TRBJ1-1|TRBV7-2
CASSARQVLNTEAFF
>TRBJ1-6|TRBV20-1
CSASDRDSPLHF
>TRBJ1-6|TRBV14
CASSLTGRWAPLHF
>TRBJ1-1|TRBV7-2
CASSLWWGQTEAFF
>TRBJ2-3|TRBV5-1
CASSRTSRDTQYF
>TRBJ1-2|TRBV5-1
CASSLDTGTGPFGYTF
>TRBJ1-2|TRBV7-8
CASLRDSTSHYGYTF
>TRBJ2-7|TRBV7-6
CASSSTGESDEQYF
>TRBJ1-1|TRBV19
CASSIGQGTEAFF
>TRBJ2-7|TRBV28
CASSSPEEQYF
>TRBJ1-2|TRBV12-3/TRBV12-4
CASSLTYAGYTF
>TRBJ2-3|TRBV29-1
CSVEDQVKDTDTQYF
>TRBJ1-6|TRBV27
CASSRTRNSPLHF
>TRBJ2-6|TRBV7-2
CASSFGGTGANVLTF
>TRBJ2-7|TRBV5-1
CASSLGEVASDEQYF